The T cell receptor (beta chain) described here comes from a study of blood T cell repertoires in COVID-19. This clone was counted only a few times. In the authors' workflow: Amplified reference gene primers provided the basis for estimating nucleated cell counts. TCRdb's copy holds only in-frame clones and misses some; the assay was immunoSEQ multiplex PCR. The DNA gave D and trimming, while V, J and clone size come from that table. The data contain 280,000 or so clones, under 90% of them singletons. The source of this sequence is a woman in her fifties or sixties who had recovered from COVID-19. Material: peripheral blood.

CDR3 bases: TGTGCCGCTGCTGGCGGCTCCTACGAGCAGTACTTC. Translation: CAAAGGSYEQYF. The rearrangement joins TRBV30 to TRBJ2-7; D remains unclear. Germline assignment: CDR1 GTSNPN and CDR2 SVGIG (reference sequence). The V end lost 8 bases, the J end lost 0 bases, and 11 bases lay between the germline ends. The CDR3 runs 12 residues.